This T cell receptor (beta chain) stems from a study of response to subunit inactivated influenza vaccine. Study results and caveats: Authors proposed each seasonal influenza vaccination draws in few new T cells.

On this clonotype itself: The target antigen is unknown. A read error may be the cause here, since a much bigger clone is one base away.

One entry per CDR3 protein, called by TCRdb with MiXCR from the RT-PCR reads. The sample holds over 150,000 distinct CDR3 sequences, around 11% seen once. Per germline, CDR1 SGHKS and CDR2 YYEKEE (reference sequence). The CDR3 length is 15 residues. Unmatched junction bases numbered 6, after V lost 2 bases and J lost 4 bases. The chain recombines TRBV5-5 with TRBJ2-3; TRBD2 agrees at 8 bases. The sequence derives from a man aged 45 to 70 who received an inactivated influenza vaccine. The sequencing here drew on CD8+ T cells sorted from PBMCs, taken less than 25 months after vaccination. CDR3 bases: TGTGCCAGCAGCTTTCCAAACGGGGGGGCAGATACGCAGTATTTT. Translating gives CASSFPNGGADTQYF.